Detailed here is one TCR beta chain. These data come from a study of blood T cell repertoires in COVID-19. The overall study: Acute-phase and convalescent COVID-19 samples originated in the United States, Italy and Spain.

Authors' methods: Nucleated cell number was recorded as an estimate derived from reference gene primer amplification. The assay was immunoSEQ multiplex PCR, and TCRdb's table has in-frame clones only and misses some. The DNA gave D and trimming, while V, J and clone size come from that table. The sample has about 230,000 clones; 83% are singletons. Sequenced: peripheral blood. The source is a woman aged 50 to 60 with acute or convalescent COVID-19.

CDR3 region: CASSQVIGGGYGYTF. The CDR3 DNA reads TGTGCCAGCAGCCAAGTTATAGGCGGGGGCTATGGCTACACCTTC. The chain links TRBV14 to TRBJ1-2, with D possibly matching TRBD1 (5 bases). CDR1 is SGHDN and CDR2 is FVKESK in the germline V gene. This CDR3 contains 15 residues. V shed 1 base and J shed 4 bases, with 13 bases lying between them. The full variable domain, in which reference TRBV14 and TRBJ1-2 provide the parts outside the CDR3, is EAGVTQFPSHSVIEKGQTVTLRCDPISGHDNLYWYRRVMGKEIKFLLHFVKESKQDESGMPNNRFLAERTGGTYSTLKVQPAELEDSGVYFCASSQVIGGGYGYTFGSGTRLTVV.